The rows below give T cell receptor beta chains drawn from one sample of a study of blood T cell repertoires in COVID-19. TCRdb's copy holds only in-frame clones and misses some; the assay was immunoSEQ multiplex PCR. The sample has about 220,000 clones, 80% to 90% seen once; the top ten hold under 3.5%. The specimen was PBMCs or T cells enriched from blood (not recorded which). The receptors were gathered from a woman between 18 and 29 years old in a cohort exposed to, infected with or recovered from COVID-19 (not recorded which). CDR3s include the opening cysteine and the closing phenylalanine or tryptophan. Each record gives: J gene, D gene, V gene, clone size, CDR3 length, CDR3 DNA, CDR3 protein. The D gene is left open where the match is weak. Clone size is not always given. Where it is, it says once, few, many or a class for expanded clones.

j_call: TRBJ2-2
d_call: TRBD2
v_call: TRBV4-1
clone_size: .
cdr3_length: 15
cdr3_nt: TGCGCCAGCAGCCAAGAAGCTGGGGGGGGCGGGGAGCTGTTTTTT
cdr3_aa: CASSQEAGGGGELFF

j_call: TRBJ2-3
d_call: .
v_call: TRBV12-3/TRBV12-4
clone_size: .
cdr3_length: 10
cdr3_nt: TGTGCCAGCAGTGCGGGTACGCAGTATTTT
cdr3_aa: CASSAGTQYF

j_call: TRBJ2-2
d_call: .
v_call: TRBV12-3/TRBV12-4
clone_size: .
cdr3_length: 13
cdr3_nt: TGTGCCAGCAGTCCAGGGGTGACCGGGGAGCTGTTTTTT
cdr3_aa: CASSPGVTGELFF

j_call: TRBJ1-2
d_call: .
v_call: TRBV19
clone_size: .
cdr3_length: 15
cdr3_nt: TGTGCCAGTAGTCCTCAAGACAGGTCTAACTATGGCTACACCTTC
cdr3_aa: CASSPQDRSNYGYTF

j_call: TRBJ1-4
d_call: .
v_call: TRBV5-4
clone_size: .
cdr3_length: 15
cdr3_nt: TGTGCCAGCAGCTGGGGGGAAGGACGAGGTGAAAAACTGTTTTTT
cdr3_aa: CASSWGEGRGEKLFF

j_call: TRBJ1-3
d_call: TRBD1
v_call: TRBV15
clone_size: .
cdr3_length: 15
cdr3_nt: TGTGCCACCAGCCCCGACAGGGCTAACGGAAACACCATATATTTT
cdr3_aa: CATSPDRANGNTIYF

j_call: TRBJ2-1
d_call: .
v_call: TRBV27
clone_size: .
cdr3_length: 15
cdr3_nt: TGTGCCAGCAGTTCTACAGGGAGGGATAAAAATGAGCAGTTCTTC
cdr3_aa: CASSSTGRDKNEQFF

j_call: TRBJ1-4
d_call: .
v_call: TRBV4-2
clone_size: once
cdr3_length: 12
cdr3_nt: TGTGCCAGCAGCCAAGACAACAGCGGGCTGTTTTTT
cdr3_aa: CASSQDNSGLFF

j_call: TRBJ1-3
d_call: .
v_call: TRBV18
clone_size: few
cdr3_length: 14
cdr3_nt: TGTGCCAGCCACGAGGGAGGCTCTGGAAACACCATATATTTT
cdr3_aa: CASHEGGSGNTIYF

j_call: TRBJ2-4
d_call: .
v_call: TRBV10-3
clone_size: .
cdr3_length: 12
cdr3_nt: TGTGCCATCAGTGAAACAAAAAACATTCAGTACTTC
cdr3_aa: CAISETKNIQYF

j_call: TRBJ2-3
d_call: .
v_call: TRBV9
clone_size: .
cdr3_length: 12
cdr3_nt: TGTGCCAGCAGCGTCTACGGGGATACGCAGTATTTT
cdr3_aa: CASSVYGDTQYF

j_call: TRBJ1-6
d_call: TRBD1
v_call: TRBV2
clone_size: .
cdr3_length: 14
cdr3_nt: TGTGCCAGCACCCTGGGACAGGGGTATTCACCCCTCCACTTT
cdr3_aa: CASTLGQGYSPLHF

j_call: TRBJ1-5
d_call: .
v_call: TRBV19
clone_size: once
cdr3_length: 14
cdr3_nt: TGTGCCAGTATGGAGGGGTCGGGCAATCAGCCCCAGCATTTT
cdr3_aa: CASMEGSGNQPQHF

j_call: TRBJ1-2
d_call: .
v_call: TRBV11-2
clone_size: .
cdr3_length: 13
cdr3_nt: TGTGCCAGCAGCTTAGCGCAGGGTAGCGGCTACACCTTC
cdr3_aa: CASSLAQGSGYTF

j_call: TRBJ1-1
d_call: .
v_call: TRBV5-1
clone_size: .
cdr3_length: 13
cdr3_nt: TGCGCCAGCAGCTTGGACGGGTACACTGAAGCTTTCTTT
cdr3_aa: CASSLDGYTEAFF

j_call: TRBJ1-4
d_call: .
v_call: TRBV28
clone_size: .
cdr3_length: 16
cdr3_nt: TGTGCCAGCAGTTCACCAAACAGTGCAACTAATGAAAAACTGTTTTTT
cdr3_aa: CASSSPNSATNEKLFF

j_call: TRBJ1-6
d_call: .
v_call: TRBV7-9
clone_size: .
cdr3_length: 15
cdr3_nt: TGTGCCAGCAGCTTGGAGGCTCCAGATAATTCACCCCTCCACTTT
cdr3_aa: CASSLEAPDNSPLHF

j_call: TRBJ2-6
d_call: .
v_call: TRBV19
clone_size: .
cdr3_length: 16
cdr3_nt: TGTGCCAGTAGTATTGAAAGGAGGAATGGGGCCAACGTCCTGACTTTC
cdr3_aa: CASSIERRNGANVLTF

j_call: TRBJ2-1
d_call: .
v_call: TRBV5-4
clone_size: .
cdr3_length: 13
cdr3_nt: TGTGCCAGCAGCTCAACAGGGTTCGGGGAGCAGTTCTTC
cdr3_aa: CASSSTGFGEQFF